The next 31 T cell receptor beta chains were all read from a single sample in a study of blood T cells in healthy people across ages. Through a sample-barcoded 5' primer and a J-beta primer mix, a second PCR was run for roughly 6 to 12 cycles. TCRdb re-analysed the 5' RACE reads in MiXCR, keeping a single row per CDR3 protein. This table has more than 900,000 distinct CDR3 sequences, around 25% appearing once. These sequences were also reported in another study, on T cells of mothers and their children.

Material: blood. The receptors originated from a girl aged 2-10 years in good health.

The CDR3 sequence: CASTLRDTNEKLFF. The CDR3 DNA is TGTGCCAGCACCCTTAGGGATACTAATGAAAAACTGTTTTTT. The chain links TRBV6-1 to TRBJ1-4, with no clear D. The CDR3 runs 14 residues. Trimming pared 7 bases from V and 2 bases from J, leaving 11 bases between. Germline loops: CDR1 MNHNS, CDR2 SASEGT.

As to this clonotype: Relative to the germline gene, one junction end is altered; a read error may explain this. This rearrangement joins TRBV28 to TRBJ2-5; tentative D call: TRBD1 (5 bases). CDR1 and CDR2 from the germline V gene are MDHEN and SYDVKM. The CDR3 sequence is 11 residues long. The chain's CDR3 is CASTLGQVAHF. CDR3 coding DNA: TGTGCCAGCACCTTGGGGCAGGTGGCTCACTTC.

The table lists this clonotype with a few counts. This chain uses TRBV13 with TRBJ2-1; D might be TRBD1 (6 bases). The ends were cut back, 4 bases at V and 0 bases at J, with 16 bases in the middle. Germline V gene sequence: CDR1 PRHDT, CDR2 FYEKMQ (reference sequence). The CDR3 is made up of 17 amino acids. CDR3 sequence: CASSSVTGFSSYNEQFF. The CDR3 DNA follows: TGTGCCAGCAGCTCCGTAACAGGGTTCAGCTCCTACAATGAGCAGTTCTTC.

The chain is built from TRBV5-1 and TRBJ2-5, with D perhaps given as TRBD1 or TRBD2 (5 bases each). V dropped 4 bases and J dropped 2 bases, with 15 bases sitting between them. Germline CDR1 SGHRS, CDR2 YFSETQ. The CDR3 is made up of 15 amino acids. The CDR3 nucleotides read TGCGCCAGCAGCCCTCAGAAAGGGACGCAAGAGACCCAGTACTTC. Its translation is CASSPQKGTQETQYF.

This clonotype appeared once. The chain couples TRBV6-6 to TRBJ1-4; D is unclear. The CDR3 loop spans 12 amino acids. V gave up 6 bases and J gave up 10 bases, with 12 bases separating them. In germline, CDR1 is MNHNY, CDR2 SVGAGI (reference sequence). The CDR3 loop reads CASRETSGKLFF. In nucleotides, the CDR3 is TGTGCCAGCAGAGAAACATCGGGAAAACTGTTTTTT.

The rearrangement uses TRBV7-3 and TRBJ2-5; D uncertain. Deletions cut 3 bases from V and 4 bases from J, with 9 bases between. Germline V gene data show CDR1 as SGHTA and CDR2 as FQGTGA. This CDR3 region has 13 residues. Written as DNA, the CDR3 is TGTGCCAGCAGCTTTGGCTCGGCAGAGACCCAGTACTTC. Protein sequence: CASSFGSAETQYF.

A single count supports this clonotype. The J gene is TRBJ1-3, the V gene TRBV3-1; 7 nucleotides line up with TRBD1. With 7 bases clipped from V and 1 base from J, the junction kept 16 bases outside the gene matches. The CDR3 is 18 amino acids. Germline V gene data show CDR1 as LGHDT and CDR2 as YNNKEL (reference sequence). The CDR3 nucleotides are TGTGCCAGCAACCTCGGGTTACCAGGGGGTTTTTCTGGAAACACCATATATTTT. Encoded protein: CASNLGLPGGFSGNTIYF.

Only a few counts were recorded for this clonotype. The chain employs TRBV5-1 and TRBJ2-3, with D perhaps matching TRBD1 or TRBD2 (5 bases each). Trimming took 4 bases from V and 5 from J, leaving 8 bases between them. The CDR3 covers 12 residues. Germline values: CDR1 SGHRS, CDR2 YFSETQ. In DNA form, the CDR3 reads TGCGCCAGCAGCAGGGACGGAGATACGCAGTATTTT. Its protein product is CASSRDGDTQYF.

This rearrangement joins TRBV28 to TRBJ2-5, with D tentatively TRBD2 (5 bases). The J call may be mistaken, given a closer DNA end match to TRBJ2-7. From germline, CDR1 is MDHEN and CDR2 SYDVKM. The CDR3 is 15 amino acids. CDR3 coding DNA: TGTGCCAGCAGTTCTCCTAGCAGTAACTCCTACGAGCAGTACTTC. Translation gives CASSSPSSNSYEQYF.

A word on this clonotype: A read error may account for a junction end that differs from germline. The chain uses TRBV9 and TRBJ2-1; 7 nucleotides agree with TRBD2. The DNA end favors TRBJ2-7, so the J call may be wrong. Germline-derived CDR1 and CDR2 are SGDLS and YYNGEE. The CDR3 totals 15 residues. For the CDR3, the DNA is TGTGCCAGCAGCACCGGGACTACCGTCTCCCACGAGCAGTACTTC. Translated: CASSTGTTVSHEQYF.

The rearrangement joins TRBV7-9 to TRBJ1-3; no reliable D call. CDR1 is SEHNR and CDR2 is FQNEAQ in the germline V gene (reference sequence). The CDR3 length is 14 residues. Between the trimmed V and J ends, which lost 10 bases and 4 bases, there was a span of 17 bases. Here the CDR3 DNA reads TGTGCCATCATTAGAGAGGTGGCAGGAAACACCATATATTTT. Translating it yields CAIIREVAGNTIYF.

The chain has TRBV12-3 or TRBV12-4 and TRBJ1-1; no clear D gene. The CDR3 spans 15 residues. V was shortened by 3 bases and J by 3 bases, with 14 bases between the two germline ends. CDR3 sequence: CASSFTRSTDTEAFF. The DNA of the CDR3 is TGTGCCAGCAGTTTCACAAGGTCGACGGACACTGAAGCTTTCTTT.

V gene TRBV27 combines with J gene TRBJ1-2, with D possibly TRBD1 on 6 matching bases. The CDR3 contains 15 residues. The germline CDR1 and CDR2 sequences are MNHEY and SMNVEV (reference sequence). V gave up 0 bases and J gave up 6 bases, with 14 bases separating them. The CDR3: CASSLSLGAQDGYTF. DNA for the CDR3: TGTGCCAGCAGTTTATCTCTGGGGGCGCAGGATGGCTACACCTTC.

This clonotype has only a few counts. This CDR3 is CSAVPDNRGGGELFF. CDR3 coding DNA: TGCAGTGCTGTACCGGACAATCGGGGAGGCGGGGAGCTGTTTTTT. This rearrangement joins TRBV20-1 to TRBJ2-2, with TRBD2 as a possible D gene (6 bases). V lost 5 bases and J 7 bases, leaving 20 bases between the germline ends. The CDR3 spans 15 residues. CDR1 DFQATT and CDR2 SNEGSKA come from the germline V gene (reference sequence).

The rearrangement links TRBV28 to TRBJ2-1, with D perhaps matching TRBD2 (5 bases). Trimming cost V 2 bases and J 7 bases, with 12 bases left between them. The CDR3 has 14 amino acids. Germline assignment: CDR1 MDHEN and CDR2 SYDVKM. DNA of the CDR3: TGTGCCAGCAGTTTACTAGCTATGTGGAATGAGCAGTTCTTC. Translation gives CASSLLAMWNEQFF.

This chain connects TRBV5-1 to TRBJ1-1, with 9 bases identical to TRBD1. Germline assignment: CDR1 SGHRS and CDR2 YFSETQ. The trim removed 2 bases at V and 3 bases at J, leaving 5 bases unmatched. The length of the CDR3 is 15 residues. CDR3 DNA: TGCGCCAGCAGCTTAAAGACAGGGGGTCACACTGAAGCTTTCTTT. Amino acid sequence: CASSLKTGGHTEAFF.

This clonotype was observed a handful of times. The conserved phenylalanine or tryptophan is not found at the CDR3 terminus, so this likely reflects a read error. V usage is TRBV29-1 and J usage is TRBJ1-6, with D possibly matching TRBD1 (6 bases). The CDR3 covers 15 residues. The germline V gene encodes CDR1 SQVTM and CDR2 ANQGSEA. Trimming left V 7 bases short and J 8 bases short, with 21 bases between. The CDR3 loop reads CSAAMTLEGDSPLHL. CDR3 coding DNA: TGCAGCGCGGCGATGACCCTTGAGGGGGATTCACCCCTCCACCTT.

This clonotype has only a few counts. The V gene is TRBV6-2 or TRBV6-3, the J gene TRBJ1-2; D call uncertain. The germline V gene encodes CDR1 MNHEY and CDR2 SVGEGT. This CDR3 is built from 12 residues. Trimming took 6 bases from V and 0 from J, leaving 5 bases between them. CDR3 bases: TGTGCCAGCAGATCAGCTAACTATGGCTACACCTTC. Protein product: CASRSANYGYTF.

The chain combines TRBV29-1 with TRBJ1-2; D is unresolved. Trimming took 6 bases from V and 6 from J, leaving 17 bases between them. The germline CDR1 and CDR2 sequences are SQVTM and ANQGSEA. The CDR3 totals 13 residues. The CDR3 nucleotides read TGCAGCGTCGCCCAGTCGCAGGTTAATGGCTACACCTTC. Translating gives CSVAQSQVNGYTF. The full variable domain, completed using reference TRBV29-1 and TRBJ1-2, is SAVISQKPSRDICQRGTSLTIQCQVDSQVTMMFWYRQQPGQSLTLIATANQGSEATYESGFVIDKFPISRPNLTFSTLTVSNMSPEDSSIYLCSVAQSQVNGYTFGSGTRLTVV.

The rearrangement uses TRBV27 and TRBJ2-7, with D possibly matching TRBD1 (5 bases). Germline V gives CDR1 MNHEY, CDR2 SMNVEV (reference sequence). There are 13 residues in the CDR3. Trimming removed 3 bases at V and 4 bases at J, with 10 bases between. CDR3 sequence reads: CASSFSQGYEQYF. CDR3 sequence (DNA): TGTGCCAGCAGTTTTTCGCAGGGATACGAGCAGTACTTC.

The V and J genes are TRBV21-1 and TRBJ2-7. TRBV21-1 is assigned pseudogene status. The CDR3 consists of 13 residues. CDR3 in amino acids: CASVETVPYEQYF. CDR3 DNA sequence: TGTGCCAGCGTGGAGACTGTTCCCTACGAGCAGTACTTC.

This clonotype appeared once. The chain is built from TRBV28 and TRBJ2-3, with D possibly TRBD2 on 5 matching bases. CDR1 MDHEN and CDR2 SYDVKM come from the germline V gene. This CDR3 spans 11 amino acids. Trimming shortened V by 3 bases and J by 12 bases, and 10 bases separated the two germline ends. CDR3: CASSFGRAQYF. The CDR3 DNA sequence: TGTGCCAGCAGTTTCGGGCGGGCCCAGTATTTT.

This clonotype turned up a few times. The J gene is TRBJ1-5, the V gene TRBV6-6; D possibly corresponds to TRBD1 (5 bases). The CDR3 contains 13 residues. From germline, CDR1 is MNHNY and CDR2 SVGAGI (reference sequence). Trimming took 3 bases from V and 6 from J, leaving 9 bases between them. The CDR3 bases are TGTGCCAGCAGTTATCAGGGAGCTCAGCCCCAGCATTTT. It yields the protein CASSYQGAQPQHF.

This clonotype turned up a few times. The rearrangement joins TRBV5-5 to TRBJ1-5; TRBD1 is a possible D gene (5 bases). This CDR3 is 15 amino acids long. Germline lookup yields CDR1 SGHKS and CDR2 YYEKEE (reference sequence). Trimming took 2 bases from V and 0 from J, leaving 9 bases between them. CDR3 DNA sequence: TGTGCCAGCAGCTTCGGGGGGAATAGCAATCAGCCCCAGCATTTT. This gives the protein CASSFGGNSNQPQHF. The entire variable domain, with the rest obtained from reference TRBV5-5 and TRBJ1-5, is as follows: DAGVTQSPTHLIKTRGQQVTLRCSPISGHKSVSWYQQVLGQGPQFIFQYYEKEERGRGNFPDRFSARQFPNYSSELNVNALLLGDSALYLCASSFGGNSNQPQHFGDGTRLSIL.

The chain carries TRBV10-3 and TRBJ2-7; 12 nucleotides line up with TRBD1. Trimming at V came to 4 bases and at J to 5 bases, leaving 6 bases not matched to a gene. CDR1 ENHRY and CDR2 SYGVKD come from the germline V gene. The CDR3 totals 15 residues. CDR3 nucleotide sequence: TGTGCCATCAGTGGATCCGGGACAGGGGGCAACGAGCAGTACTTC. Translated: CAISGSGTGGNEQYF.

The chain combines TRBV6-1 with TRBJ2-2, with a tentative D call TRBD2 (5 bases). Germline V CDR1 and CDR2: MNHNS, SASEGT. The ends were cut back, 1 base at V and 5 bases at J, with 11 bases in the middle. The CDR3 totals 15 residues. CDR3 DNA: TGTGCCAGCAGTGAAGTCGTTACTAGGACCGGGGAGCTGTTTTTT. Translating gives CASSEVVTRTGELFF.

This clonotype was seen a few times. V and J are TRBV3-1 and TRBJ1-2, with D unresolved. The CDR3 loop spans 13 amino acids. Germline values: CDR1 LGHDT, CDR2 YNNKEL (reference sequence). V was cut by 3 bases and J by 3 bases, with 8 bases left in between. The CDR3 bases are TGTGCCAGCAGCCATTTAGGCGACTATGGCTACACCTTC. Protein product: CASSHLGDYGYTF.

The J gene is TRBJ2-3, the V gene TRBV2, with D uncertain. CDR1 is SNHLY, CDR2 FYNNEI, per germline. The germline V and J ends were trimmed by 7 bases and 9 bases, with 11 bases remaining between them. The length of the CDR3 is 11 residues. The CDR3 bases are TGTGCCAGCAAGACGGAACACACGCAGTATTTT. Protein product: CASKTEHTQYF.

The chain recombines TRBV29-1 with TRBJ1-2; a weak D match, TRBD1 (5 bases). Looked up from germline, CDR1 is SQVTM and CDR2 is ANQGSEA. Trimming removed 0 bases from V and 4 bases from J, with 9 bases in between. The CDR3 consists of 13 residues. The CDR3 spells CSVEEGESYGYTF. The CDR3 region has the DNA TGCAGCGTTGAAGAGGGGGAGTCCTATGGCTACACCTTC.

This clonotype has more than one count but fewer than ten. A read error may account for a junction end that differs from germline. The chain employs TRBV12-3 or TRBV12-4 and TRBJ1-1; possibly TRBD1 for D (6 bases). This CDR3 has 15 residues. CDR3 DNA sequence: TGTGCCAGCAGTTTCAGGGGAACTTGGAACACTGAAGCTTTTTTT. This sequence encodes CASSFRGTWNTEAFF.

This sequence joins TRBV6-6 and TRBJ2-1; D possibly corresponds to TRBD1 (5 bases). The CDR3 has 11 residues. V lost 7 bases and J lost 7, with 8 bases in between. Looked up from germline, CDR1 is MNHNY and CDR2 is SVGAGI (reference sequence). The CDR3 is CASTKGNEQFF. DNA of the CDR3: TGTGCCAGCACGAAGGGGAATGAGCAGTTCTTC.